The 21 T cell receptor beta chains below all came from one sample that was sequenced in a study of regulatory T cells in long-lasting Graves disease. Arm-PCR of CDR3 regions and iRepertoire HTBI primers were the basis on which TCR beta libraries were built. TCRdb reprocessed the multiplex PCR reads with MiXCR, giving one entry per CDR3 protein. This table has a few hundred thousand distinct CDR3 sequences, less than 25% appearing once. The sample's time point: persistent/refractory GD, antithyroid drugs over 5 years with positive TRAb. PBMC RNA was the source of the TCR library. The sample here was peripheral blood mononuclear cells (PBMCs), taken when the disease was refractory, from a patient treated with antithyroid drugs. These receptors all stem from a female donor with Graves disease.

This clonotype was found a few times. This chain joins TRBV7-9 and TRBJ2-7, with 8 bases lining up with TRBD1. Germline V CDR1 and CDR2: SEHNR, FQNEAQ (reference sequence). This CDR3 is built from 14 residues. The J segment lost 3 bases and the V segment lost 4 bases, leaving 5 bases of the junction unmatched. This CDR3 is CASSSIGTGYEQYF. The CDR3, as DNA: TGTGCCAGCAGCTCGATTGGGACAGGCTACGAGCAGTACTTC.

V gene TRBV6-1 combines with J gene TRBJ1-1; 8 bases align to TRBD1. The CDR3 spans 14 residues. V shed 6 bases, J shed 4 bases, and the junction held 7 bases outside the gene matches. Looked up from germline, CDR1 is MNHNS and CDR2 is SASEGT. CDR3 sequence reads: CASSQQGGITEAFF. CDR3 sequence (DNA): TGTGCCAGCAGCCAACAGGGGGGCATCACTGAAGCTTTCTTT.

The V gene is TRBV4-1, the J gene TRBJ2-7, with 9 nucleotides matching TRBD1. The germline CDR1 and CDR2 sequences are MGHRA and YSYEKL. Trimming cost V 2 bases and J 4 bases; bases outside gene matches: 12. The CDR3 covers 17 residues. The chain's CDR3 is CASSQIGGTGWIYEQYF. In nucleotides, the CDR3 is TGCGCCAGCAGCCAAATTGGTGGGACAGGGTGGATTTACGAGCAGTACTTC.

This clonotype has only a few counts. The J gene is TRBJ1-4, the V gene TRBV19; 7 nucleotides align to TRBD1. This CDR3 contains 14 residues. Germline CDR1 reads LNHDA; CDR2 reads SQIVND (reference sequence). With V trimmed by 4 bases and J by 7 bases, 6 bases remained unmatched. The CDR3 region has the DNA TGTGCCAGTAGTAAACAGGGGATCGGTGAAAAACTGTTTTTT. Translation: CASSKQGIGEKLFF. The full variable domain, in which reference TRBV19 and TRBJ1-4 provide the parts outside the CDR3, is DGGITQSPKYLFRKEGQNVTLSCEQNLNHDAMYWYRQDPGQGLRLIYYSQIVNDFQKGDIAEGYSVSREKKESFPLTVTSAQKNPTAFYLCASSKQGIGEKLFFGSGTQLSVL.

This clonotype was counted only a few times. The chain is built from TRBV11-3 and TRBJ2-2; D perhaps matches TRBD2 (6 bases). In germline, CDR1 is SGHNT, CDR2 YENEEA. V gave up 5 bases and J gave up 3 bases, with 16 bases separating them. The CDR3 contains 16 residues. CDR3 sequence: CASSPRGGLDTGELFF. Written as DNA, the CDR3 is TGTGCCAGCAGCCCCCGGGGAGGTCTGGACACCGGGGAGCTGTTTTTT. Filled out from reference TRBV11-3 and TRBJ2-2, the complete variable domain reads EAGVVQSPRYKIIEKKQPVAFWCNPISGHNTLYWYLQNLGQGPELLIRYENEEAVDDSQLPKDRFSAERLKGVDSTLKIQPAELGDSAVYLCASSPRGGLDTGELFFGEGSRLTVL.

This clonotype occurred a few times. V is TRBV19 and J is TRBJ1-1; D is undetermined. The length of the CDR3 is 18 residues. V shed 0 bases and J shed 5 bases, with 22 bases lying between them. Per the germline V gene, CDR1 is LNHDA and CDR2 is SQIVND (reference sequence). The CDR3 DNA reads as TGTGCCAGTAGTATAGATACCAGGACGGAGACTGTTACTACTGAAGCTTTCTTT. Translating it yields CASSIDTRTETVTTEAFF.

V is TRBV7-9 and J is TRBJ2-5; TRBD1 matches 8 bases. V lost 3 bases to trimming and J lost 7 bases; unmatched junction nucleotides: 16. The germline V gene encodes CDR1 SEHNR and CDR2 FQNEAQ (reference sequence). This CDR3 comprises 17 residues. CDR3 bases: TGTGCCAGCAGCTTTGCGTCCGGGACAGGAGGGTTTGGGACCCAGTACTTC. Translated, it gives CASSFASGTGGFGTQYF.

This clonotype was detected a few times. The chain uses TRBV25-1 and TRBJ2-5; possibly TRBD1 for D (6 bases). This CDR3 is built from 16 residues. V lost 6 bases to trimming and J lost 4 bases, with 21 bases between them. The V gene's germline CDR1 is MGHDK and CDR2 SYGVNS. Here the CDR3 reads CASSNTGMCWGETQYF. CDR3 nucleotides: TGTGCCAGCAGCAACACAGGGATGTGTTGGGGAGAGACCCAGTACTTC.

The V and J genes are TRBV14 and TRBJ2-2; the D gene is possibly TRBD2 (5 bases). The CDR3 sequence is 16 residues long. Germline V gene lookup returns CDR1 SGHDN and CDR2 FVKESK. V lost 2 bases and J 2 bases, leaving 12 bases between the germline ends. CDR3 nucleotides: TGTGCCAGCAGCCAATCAGTCCGGGAAAACACCGGGGAGCTGTTTTTT. Amino acid sequence: CASSQSVRENTGELFF.

This clonotype has a handful of counts. The chain couples TRBV7-2 to TRBJ2-2, with D possibly being TRBD1 or TRBD2 (5 bases each). V lost 5 bases, J lost 8 bases, and 12 bases lay in between. The germline CDR1 and CDR2 sequences are SGHTA and FQGNSA. CDR3 size: 13 residues. CDR3 residues: CASSPGPVGELFF. CDR3 DNA: TGTGCCAGCAGCCCGGGACCAGTAGGGGAGCTGTTTTTT.

J is TRBJ2-3 and V is TRBV27; D not certain. Germline CDR1 is MNHEY and CDR2 is SMNVEV (reference sequence). This CDR3 region has 13 residues. V was trimmed by 6 bases and J by 3 bases, leaving 10 bases between them. CDR3 nucleotides: TGTGCCAGCAGGTACGCCCCGACAGATACGCAGTATTTT. Protein product: CASRYAPTDTQYF.

A few counts support this clonotype. This rearrangement joins TRBV11-2 to TRBJ2-4; D may be TRBD1 (6 bases). Germline lookup yields CDR1 SGHAT and CDR2 FQNNGV. The V end lost 3 bases, the J end lost 5 bases, and 17 bases lay between the germline ends. This CDR3 is built from 16 residues. The CDR3 bases are TGTGCCAGCAGCTTTGTAGCTAGCAAGGGGGAAAACATTCAGTACTTC. This codes for CASSFVASKGENIQYF.

This clonotype was counted at least ten times. This chain uses TRBV7-2 with TRBJ2-7; 9 positions agree with TRBD2. The V and J ends lost 2 bases and 5 bases, in that order; junction bases with no gene match: 7. The CDR3 is 15 residues long. Germline CDR1 and CDR2: SGHTA and FQGNSA. CDR3 loop: CASSLSAGGPNEQYF. The CDR3 DNA sequence: TGTGCCAGCAGCTTATCGGCGGGAGGGCCCAACGAGCAGTACTTC.

This rearrangement joins TRBV19 to TRBJ2-5; no clear D. V lost 4 bases, J lost 5 bases, and 17 bases lay in between. The CDR3 has 15 residues. Per the germline V gene, CDR1 is LNHDA and CDR2 is SQIVND (reference sequence). CDR3 nucleotides: TGTGCCAGTAGTACTCGGGCCATCGTCGGGGAGACCCAGTACTTC. Protein sequence: CASSTRAIVGETQYF.

The chain uses TRBV7-2 and TRBJ2-2; 12 nucleotides align to TRBD2. The V and J ends lost 2 bases and 5 bases, in that order; junction bases with no gene match: 6. From germline, CDR1 is SGHTA and CDR2 FQGNSA. The CDR3 consists of 17 residues. The CDR3 reads CASSLLAGGSITGELFF. DNA of the CDR3: TGTGCCAGCAGCTTACTAGCGGGAGGGTCTATTACCGGGGAGCTGTTTTTT. The full variable domain, its missing parts supplied by reference TRBV7-2 and TRBJ2-2, is GAGVSQSPSNKVTEKGKDVELRCDPISGHTALYWYRQSLGQGLEFLIYFQGNSAPDKSGLPSDRFSAERTGGSVSTLTIQRTQQEDSAVYLCASSLLAGGSITGELFFGEGSRLTVL.

The chain couples TRBV20-1 to TRBJ2-5, with 11 bases fitting TRBD1. The germline gives CDR1 DFQATT, CDR2 SNEGSKA (reference sequence). The CDR3 is made up of 15 amino acids. Trimming took 5 bases from V and 5 from J; bases not matched to a gene: 10. The DNA for the CDR3 is TGCAGTGCTGCCACTGGACAGGGGGCGTATGAGACCCAGTACTTC. Amino acids: CSAATGQGAYETQYF.

This chain uses TRBV10-3 with TRBJ1-1, with D unresolved. Germline V gene lookup returns CDR1 ENHRY and CDR2 SYGVKD. The CDR3 sequence is 15 residues long. Trimming pared 3 bases from V and 10 bases from J, leaving 21 bases between. The CDR3: CAISDGLSDSGRAFF. In DNA, the CDR3 is TGTGCCATCAGTGACGGTTTATCGGATTCTGGGAGAGCTTTCTTT.

This clonotype was seen many times. DNA of the CDR3: TGTGCCAGCAGTTCACCGGAGGACAGGGTGGGCGAGCAGTACTTC. This gives the protein CASSSPEDRVGEQYF. J is TRBJ2-7 and V is TRBV28, with TRBD1 identical over 8 bases. Trimming removed 4 bases from V and 6 bases from J; junction bases left unmatched: 11. The germline V gene encodes CDR1 MDHEN and CDR2 SYDVKM. The CDR3 sequence is 15 residues long.

The table lists this clonotype with a few counts. V is TRBV5-1 and J is TRBJ1-2; D may be TRBD1 (5 bases). V lost 4 bases and J lost 8, with 18 bases in between. This CDR3 comprises 14 residues. From germline, CDR1 is SGHRS and CDR2 YFSETQ. The CDR3 spells CASSATEQVSGYTF. The CDR3 DNA sequence: TGCGCCAGCAGCGCTACCGAACAGGTTTCCGGCTACACCTTC.

This clonotype was detected many times. This chain links TRBV6-1 with TRBJ1-4, with D uncertain. The CDR3 consists of 13 residues. V lost 6 bases and J lost 1, with 6 bases in between. Germline CDR1 reads MNHNS; CDR2 reads SASEGT. CDR3 DNA: TGTGCCAGCAGGGTATTAACTAATGAAAAACTGTTTTTT. It encodes CASRVLTNEKLFF.

There are many counts of this clonotype. The chain links TRBV12-3 or TRBV12-4 to TRBJ1-2, with D possibly being TRBD1 (5 bases). V was pared by 1 base and J by 2 bases, with 11 bases between. CDR3 length: 15 residues. The CDR3 nucleotides read TGTGCCAGCAGTTTAGTAGAGGGGTGGAACTATGGCTACACCTTC. Encoded protein: CASSLVEGWNYGYTF.